This entry lists 32 T cell receptor beta chains sequenced from one sample in a study of blood T cell repertoires in COVID-19. Using immunoSEQ multiplex PCR, the repertoire was profiled, and TCRdb retains in-frame clones only, with some absent. The repertoire holds 200,000 to 250,000 clones, around 86% seen once, with about 6% in the top ten. Sequencing was performed on peripheral blood. These receptors were taken from a woman at least 80 years old with COVID-19, enrolled during active disease.

The V call is TRBV2, the J call TRBJ2-5; TRBD2 matches at 7 bases. CDR3 length equals 15 residues. The V segment lost 3 bases and the J segment 5 bases; nucleotides outside the gene matches: 9. CDR1 is SNHLY and CDR2 is FYNNEI in the germline V gene. DNA for the CDR3: TGTGCCAGCAGTGATGGGCTAGCGGTGCGTGAGACCCAGTACTTC. It is translated as CASSDGLAVRETQYF.

This sequence joins TRBV18 and TRBJ1-2; 8 bases agree with TRBD1. The CDR3 contains 15 residues. Germline CDR1 reads KGHSH; CDR2 reads LQKENI. J gave up 7 bases and V 3 bases, and 10 bases lay outside the gene matches. CDR3 coding DNA: TGTGCCAGCTCACCCGATCAACAGGGGGGAAGTGGCTACACCTTC. It yields the protein CASSPDQQGGSGYTF.

The rearrangement uses TRBV14 and TRBJ1-1; tentatively, D is TRBD1 (6 bases). Germline CDR1 reads SGHDN; CDR2 reads FVKESK. V was pared by 0 bases and J by 4 bases, with 21 bases between. The CDR3 extends over 18 amino acids. The CDR3 nucleotides are TGTGCCAGCAGCCAAGAGGGGGCCAAAGACAGTTATCGCACTGAAGCTTTCTTT. Translating gives CASSQEGAKDSYRTEAFF.

This clone has only a few counts. The chain carries TRBV3-1 (or the pseudogene TRBV3-2) and TRBJ1-2; D unresolved. Germline loops: CDR1 LGHDT, CDR2 YNNKEL (reference sequence). The CDR3 extends over 13 amino acids. Trimming stripped 4 bases from V and 4 bases from J, with 10 bases between. The CDR3 nucleotides are TGTGCCAGCAGCCCTACAGAATTCTATGGCTACACCTTC. Amino acid sequence: CASSPTEFYGYTF.

In DNA, the CDR3 is TGTGCCAGCAGCCCTGACAGGGGACCTACCTACGAGCAGTACTTC. This sequence encodes CASSPDRGPTYEQYF. The chain carries TRBV6-6 and TRBJ2-7, with 8 bases that match TRBD1. The junction had 9 bases not matched to a gene; V was cut back by 6 bases and J by 2 bases. This CDR3 spans 15 amino acids. CDR1 and CDR2 from the germline V gene are MNHNY and SVGAGI (reference sequence).

This chain links TRBV2 with TRBJ2-7; D unclear. Germline assignment: CDR1 SNHLY and CDR2 FYNNEI. The CDR3 totals 14 residues. Trimming pared 6 bases from V and 0 bases from J, leaving 12 bases between. Written as DNA, the CDR3 is TGTGCCAGCAGGGTACTGATGAACTCCTACGAGCAGTACTTC. This sequence encodes CASRVLMNSYEQYF.

The chain has TRBV7-9 and TRBJ1-3; 10 bases are a match to TRBD1. The germline CDR1 and CDR2 sequences are SEHNR and FQNEAQ (reference sequence). Trimming cost V 11 bases and J 8 bases; bases outside gene matches: 12. This CDR3 is built from 14 residues. CDR3 residues: CAGRQGASGDTIYF. CDR3 coding DNA: TGTGCCGGTCGACAGGGGGCCAGCGGGGACACCATATATTTT. Full variable domain (remainder filled in from reference TRBV7-9 and TRBJ1-3): DTGVSQNPRHKITKRGQNVTFRCDPISEHNRLYWYRQTLGQGPEFLTYFQNEAQLEKSRLLSDRFSAERPKGSFSTLEIQRTEQGDSAMYLCAGRQGASGDTIYFGEGSWLTVV.

The rearrangement uses TRBV5-1 and TRBJ1-1; tentatively, D is TRBD1 (6 bases). In germline, CDR1 is SGHRS, CDR2 YFSETQ. Trimming removed 3 bases from V and 6 bases from J, with 21 bases in between. The CDR3 extends over 16 amino acids. CDR3 nucleotides: TGCGCCAGCAGCTCTACAGTAGACAGGACTAGCGCTGAAGCTTTCTTT. It encodes CASSSTVDRTSAEAFF.

This clone was counted only a few times. The chain uses TRBV14 and TRBJ1-6, with D perhaps TRBD1 (5 bases). The CDR3 is 11 amino acids. Germline V lookup: CDR1 SGHDN, CDR2 FVKESK. V dropped 3 bases and J dropped 14 bases, with 8 bases sitting between them. CDR3 residues: CASSQGLSLHF. DNA of the CDR3: TGTGCCAGCAGCCAGGGGCTGTCCCTCCACTTT.

This clone was picked up one time. The genes are TRBV5-6 and TRBJ2-1; TRBD1 agrees at 8 bases. This CDR3 contains 17 residues. CDR1 is SGHDT and CDR2 is YYEEEE in the germline V gene. With 5 bases clipped from V and 5 bases from J, the junction kept 15 bases outside the gene matches. The CDR3 bases are TGTGCCAGCAGTCATATCCAAGGACAGGGCGTAGACAATGAGCAGTTCTTC. Amino acid sequence: CASSHIQGQGVDNEQFF.

This clone came up a few times. The V gene is TRBV5-1, the J gene TRBJ1-1, with TRBD1 matching 9 bases. The CDR3 is made up of 15 amino acids. Germline values: CDR1 SGHRS, CDR2 YFSETQ. With 0 bases clipped from V and 6 bases from J, the junction kept 6 bases outside the gene matches. The CDR3 is CASSLGTGALAEAFF. Here the CDR3 DNA reads TGCGCCAGCAGCTTGGGGACAGGGGCCTTAGCTGAAGCTTTCTTT.

The chain recombines TRBV19 with TRBJ1-5; D unclear. Germline CDR1 is LNHDA and CDR2 is SQIVND (reference sequence). V lost 5 bases and J lost 1, with 12 bases in between. CDR3 length: 15 amino acids. The DNA for the CDR3 is TGTGCCAGTAGTTTGACACCTGGGAGCAATCAGCCCCAGCATTTT. This gives the protein CASSLTPGSNQPQHF.

This clone was recorded only once. The chain links TRBV7-6 to TRBJ2-1, with a tentative D call TRBD1 (6 bases). Germline V gives CDR1 SGHVS, CDR2 FNYEAQ. V lost 0 bases, J lost 6 bases, and 15 bases lay in between. The CDR3 has 16 residues. Written as DNA, the CDR3 is TGTGCCAGCAGCTTAGCGCCGGGGACACTAACCAATGAGCAGTTCTTC. Amino acid sequence: CASSLAPGTLTNEQFF.

This clone was observed a single time. The rearrangement links TRBV19 to TRBJ1-1; a possible D gene is TRBD1 (6 bases). CDR1 LNHDA and CDR2 SQIVND come from the germline V gene (reference sequence). Trimming cost V 6 bases and J 2 bases, with 13 bases left between them. CDR3 length equals 14 residues. The CDR3 nucleotides are TGTGCCAGTAGGGGGGCAGGGACAAACACTGAAGCTTTCTTT. Translating it yields CASRGAGTNTEAFF.

The V gene is TRBV25-1, the J gene TRBJ1-1; D gene ambiguous. Germline CDR1 and CDR2: MGHDK and SYGVNS. The CDR3 runs 18 residues. The V end lost 8 bases, the J end lost 0 bases, and 25 bases lay between the germline ends. The CDR3: CASHTLTPGAPMNTEAFF. The CDR3, as DNA: TGTGCCAGCCATACCCTTACACCGGGAGCCCCCATGAACACTGAAGCTTTCTTT.

The genes are TRBV10-2 and TRBJ1-3; D call uncertain. The CDR3 covers 14 residues. Trimming removed 3 bases from V and 2 bases from J, with 8 bases in between. Germline loops: CDR1 WSHSY, CDR2 SAAADI. Here the CDR3 reads CASSDGLTGNTIYF. The CDR3, as DNA: TGCGCCAGCAGTGATGGCCTCACTGGAAACACCATATATTTT.

CDR3 bases: TGTGCCAGTAGTACCCTATCGGGGGGCGCCGGCTATGGCTACACCTTC. The encoded protein is CASSTLSGGAGYGYTF. This rearrangement joins TRBV19 to TRBJ1-2, with D tentatively TRBD1 (6 bases). The CDR3 is 16 residues long. Germline V gives CDR1 LNHDA, CDR2 SQIVND (reference sequence). V lost 4 bases and J lost 4, with 19 bases in between.

This chain connects TRBV7-2 to TRBJ2-2; 8 nucleotides match TRBD2. The length of the CDR3 is 15 residues. Losses at the gene ends were 1 base for V and 6 bases for J; bases not matched to a gene: 4. Germline CDR1 SGHTA, CDR2 FQGNSA. In DNA form, the CDR3 reads TGTGCCAGCAGCTTAGAAGGCGGGAGGCCCGGGGAGCTGTTTTTT. Encoded protein: CASSLEGGRPGELFF. Variable domain in full (rest from reference TRBV7-2 and TRBJ2-2): GAGVSQSPSNKVTEKGKDVELRCDPISGHTALYWYRQSLGQGLEFLIYFQGNSAPDKSGLPSDRFSAERTGGSVSTLTIQRTQQEDSAVYLCASSLEGGRPGELFFGEGSRLTVL.

This chain joins TRBV5-1 and TRBJ1-3; D perhaps matches TRBD1 (6 bases). The CDR3 covers 14 residues. Germline CDR1 and CDR2: SGHRS and YFSETQ. V lost 4 bases and J lost 6, with 14 bases in between. CDR3 sequence: CASSVGQGTNTIYF. In nucleotides, the CDR3 is TGCGCCAGCAGCGTGGGTCAGGGGACAAACACCATATATTTT.

The chain carries TRBV19 and TRBJ1-1, with D hard to call. The CDR3 totals 15 residues. Trimming stripped 5 bases from V and 4 bases from J, with 17 bases between. Germline V gene data show CDR1 as LNHDA and CDR2 as SQIVND (reference sequence). In nucleotides, the CDR3 is TGTGCCAGTAGTTTTGACACGCTGGAGGGCACTGAAGCTTTCTTT. This gives the protein CASSFDTLEGTEAFF.

The V and J genes are TRBV19 and TRBJ1-2; a weak D match, TRBD1 (6 bases). V was trimmed by 10 bases and J by 2 bases, leaving 17 bases between them. Germline CDR1 and CDR2: LNHDA and SQIVND (reference sequence). The CDR3 runs 14 residues. The CDR3 protein is CATQKGQLNYGYTF. CDR3 sequence (DNA): TGTGCCACCCAGAAGGGACAATTAAACTATGGCTACACCTTC. The whole variable domain, remainder taken from reference TRBV19 and TRBJ1-2, is DGGITQSPKYLFRKEGQNVTLSCEQNLNHDAMYWYRQDPGQGLRLIYYSQIVNDFQKGDIAEGYSVSREKKESFPLTVTSAQKNPTAFYLCATQKGQLNYGYTFGSGTRLTVV.

The chain links TRBV15 to TRBJ1-4; D is possibly TRBD1 (6 bases). The CDR3 contains 16 residues. Germline V gene lookup returns CDR1 LNHNV and CDR2 YYDKDF (reference sequence). The V gene lost 0 bases and the J gene lost 16 bases, with 24 bases spanning the gap. CDR3 nucleotide sequence: TGTGCCACCAGCAGAGATCTTCAAGGACAGCCTATGAGGGGGTTTTTT. It translates to CATSRDLQGQPMRGFF.

V gene TRBV19 combines with J gene TRBJ1-2, with D uncertain. This CDR3 has 18 amino acids. Trimming pared 6 bases from V and 0 bases from J, leaving 23 bases between. Germline CDR1 is LNHDA and CDR2 is SQIVND (reference sequence). CDR3 amino acids: CASRKPSPDSHANYGYTF. The CDR3 DNA follows: TGTGCCAGTAGGAAACCCTCCCCGGACTCGCACGCTAACTATGGCTACACCTTC.

This clone was seen only once. The J gene is TRBJ1-2, the V gene TRBV6-9; a weak D match, TRBD1 (5 bases). This CDR3 has 13 amino acids. V lost 5 bases and J 3 bases, leaving 10 bases between the germline ends. Germline assignment: CDR1 MNHGY and CDR2 SVAAGI. The CDR3 region has the DNA TGTGCCAGCAGTATAGGGGAGGACTATGGCTACACCTTC. Amino acids: CASSIGEDYGYTF.

This clone has just a few counts. The chain recombines TRBV19 with TRBJ1-1; D is perhaps TRBD1 (6 bases). Germline CDR1 and CDR2: LNHDA and SQIVND (reference sequence). Trimming stripped 7 bases from V and 2 bases from J, with 14 bases between. The CDR3 length is 14 residues. The CDR3 loop is CASTGLRGNTEAFF. For the CDR3, the DNA is TGTGCCAGTACCGGGCTCAGGGGTAACACTGAAGCTTTCTTT.

Written as DNA, the CDR3 is TGTGCCAGCAGCTCATTAGGGGGCTACACAGATACGCAGTATTTT. Its protein is CASSSLGGYTDTQYF. The chain uses TRBV7-9 and TRBJ2-3; 7 nucleotides line up with TRBD1. Trimming took 4 bases from V and 2 from J; bases not matched to a gene: 6. Germline V CDR1 and CDR2: SEHNR, FQNEAQ (reference sequence). This CDR3 contains 15 residues.

V is TRBV7-9 and J is TRBJ1-2; D uncertain. This CDR3 spans 13 amino acids. V lost 2 bases, J lost 6 bases, and 10 bases lay in between. Germline CDR1 is SEHNR and CDR2 is FQNEAQ (reference sequence). This CDR3 is CASSLLQVDGYTF. CDR3 coding DNA: TGTGCCAGCAGCTTATTGCAGGTAGATGGCTACACCTTC.

This chain links TRBV28 with TRBJ1-6; D gene unclear. The CDR3 has 15 amino acids. V shed 4 bases and J shed 9 bases, with 16 bases lying between them. Germline assignment: CDR1 MDHEN and CDR2 SYDVKM. The CDR3 spells CASSSLDGGPSPLHF. Here the CDR3 DNA reads TGTGCCAGCAGTTCCCTCGACGGTGGGCCTTCACCCCTCCACTTT.

The chain is built from TRBV18 and TRBJ2-3, with a possible D match to TRBD2 (5 bases). The germline V gene has CDR1 KGHSH and CDR2 LQKENI. The CDR3 length is 12 residues. Between the trimmed V and J ends, which lost 0 bases and 8 bases, there was a span of 6 bases. CDR3 in amino acids: CASSPPGGTQYF. The CDR3 DNA reads TGTGCCAGCTCACCACCTGGAGGTACGCAGTATTTT.

This chain joins TRBV24-1 and TRBJ2-5; 7 bases line up with TRBD1. The germline CDR1 and CDR2 sequences are KGHDR and SFDVKD. The CDR3 extends over 12 amino acids. Unmatched junction bases numbered 1, after V lost 8 bases and J lost 2 bases. The CDR3 loop reads CATMGQQETQYF. The CDR3 region has the DNA TGTGCCACCATGGGACAGCAAGAGACCCAGTACTTC.

Only one count was recorded for this clone. The chain uses TRBV6-5 and TRBJ1-6, with D possibly matching TRBD1 (6 bases). The CDR3 sequence is 16 residues long. Germline CDR1 reads MNHEY; CDR2 reads SVGAGI. Deletions cut 2 bases from V and 10 bases from J, with 18 bases between. The CDR3 here is CASSYTRQATGSPLHF. CDR3 DNA sequence: TGTGCCAGCAGTTACACACGACAGGCTACGGGATCACCCCTCCACTTT.

The J gene is TRBJ2-5, the V gene TRBV4-1; tentative D call: TRBD1 (6 bases). Deletions cut 1 base from V and 2 bases from J, with 8 bases between. The CDR3 is made up of 14 amino acids. Germline CDR1 MGHRA, CDR2 YSYEKL. CDR3 region: CASSQARGQETQYF. CDR3 sequence (DNA): TGCGCCAGCAGCCAAGCCAGGGGACAAGAGACCCAGTACTTC.